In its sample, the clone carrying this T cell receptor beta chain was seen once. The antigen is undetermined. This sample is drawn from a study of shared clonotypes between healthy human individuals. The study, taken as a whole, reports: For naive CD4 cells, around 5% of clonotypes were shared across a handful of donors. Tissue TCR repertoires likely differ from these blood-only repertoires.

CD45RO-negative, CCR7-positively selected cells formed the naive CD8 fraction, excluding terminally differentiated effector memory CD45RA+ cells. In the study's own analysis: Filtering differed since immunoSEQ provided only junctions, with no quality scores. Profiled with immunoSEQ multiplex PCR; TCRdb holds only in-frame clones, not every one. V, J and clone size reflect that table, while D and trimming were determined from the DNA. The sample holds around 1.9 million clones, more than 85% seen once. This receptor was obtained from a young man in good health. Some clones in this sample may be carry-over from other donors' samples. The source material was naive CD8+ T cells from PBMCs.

The CDR3 spells CASSEGVTEAFF. The CDR3 nucleotides are TGTGCCAGCAGCGAGGGGGTCACTGAAGCTTTCTTT. The V and J genes are TRBV13 and TRBJ1-1; possible D gene TRBD1, 6 bases. The CDR3 consists of 12 residues. Trimming cost V 5 bases and J 4 bases, with 8 bases left between them. From germline, CDR1 is PRHDT and CDR2 FYEKMQ (reference sequence).